The 18 T cell receptor beta chains below come from one sample, sequenced in a study of blood T cell repertoires in COVID-19. TCRdb's copy holds only in-frame clones and misses some; the assay was immunoSEQ multiplex PCR. Among fewer than 300,000 clones, approximately 90% were seen once, and the ten largest hold approximately 2%. The sequencing input was peripheral blood. Source of these receptors: a woman aged 25-40 years with COVID-19, enrolled during active disease.

The rearrangement joins TRBV5-1 to TRBJ2-5; 15 nucleotides agree with TRBD2. Trimming took 8 bases from V and 4 from J; bases not matched to a gene: 3. The CDR3 length is 14 residues. Germline V lookup: CDR1 SGHRS, CDR2 YFSETQ. CDR3 residues: CASRGLAGGETQYF. CDR3 DNA: TGCGCCAGTAGGGGACTAGCGGGAGGAGAGACCCAGTACTTC. Looking up the rest from reference TRBV5-1 and TRBJ2-5 gives the full variable domain: KAGVTQTPRYLIKTRGQQVTLSCSPISGHRSVSWYQQTPGQGLQFLFEYFSETQRNKGNFPGRFSGRQFSNSRSEMNVSTLELGDSALYLCASRGLAGGETQYFGPGTRLLVL.

The chain couples TRBV6-5 to TRBJ1-2, with unresolved D. This CDR3 has 16 amino acids. Germline CDR1 is MNHEY and CDR2 is SVGAGI. V gave up 4 bases and J gave up 4 bases, with 19 bases separating them. The CDR3 nucleotides read TGTGCCAGCAGTTCCCCTCGTGCAGTCGGAGGCTATGGCTACACCTTC. Translating gives CASSSPRAVGGYGYTF.

The chain carries TRBV11-3 and TRBJ2-7, with D possibly matching TRBD2 (5 bases). The CDR3 covers 13 residues. CDR1 and CDR2 (germline): SGHNT, YENEEA. Trimming took 2 bases from V and 6 from J, leaving 11 bases between them. The CDR3 nucleotides are TGTGCCAGCAGCTTAAGTCGAAGCGGCGAGCAGTACTTC. Translation gives CASSLSRSGEQYF.

The chain links TRBV6-1 to TRBJ1-2; 11 bases match TRBD1. V was clipped by 1 base and J by 8 bases; unmatched bases: 15. Germline CDR1 and CDR2: MNHNS and SASEGT. The CDR3 is 18 amino acids. CDR3 amino acids: CASSEDGGTGGLRRGYTF. CDR3 nucleotide sequence: TGTGCCAGCAGTGAAGACGGCGGGACAGGGGGACTCCGGCGGGGCTACACCTTC.

V usage is TRBV4-2 and J usage is TRBJ1-5; 7 bases fit TRBD1. The V segment lost 4 bases and the J segment 5 bases; nucleotides outside the gene matches: 8. CDR1 LGHNA and CDR2 YNFKEQ come from the germline V gene. CDR3 length equals 15 residues. This CDR3 reads CASSPSRDSYQPQHF. CDR3 bases: TGTGCCAGCAGCCCCTCAAGGGACAGCTATCAGCCCCAGCATTTT.

This clone was seen only once. V usage is TRBV6-5 and J usage is TRBJ1-1; 10 bases line up with TRBD1. Germline values: CDR1 MNHEY, CDR2 SVGAGI. Unmatched junction bases numbered 10, after V lost 8 bases and J lost 7 bases. The CDR3 covers 14 residues. CDR3 amino acids: CASSLRQGANEAFF. For the CDR3, the DNA is TGTGCCAGCTCCCTAAGACAGGGGGCAAATGAAGCTTTCTTT.

This sequence joins TRBV2 and TRBJ2-7, with a possible D match to TRBD2 (6 bases). This CDR3 has 14 amino acids. The germline V gene has CDR1 SNHLY and CDR2 FYNNEI. Trimming shortened V by 7 bases and J by 3 bases, and 16 bases separated the two germline ends. The CDR3 bases are TGTGCCAGCACCGGGGGACTCCTATTCTACGAGCAGTACTTC. Encoded protein: CASTGGLLFYEQYF.

This chain connects TRBV4-1 to TRBJ1-2; D uncertain. The CDR3 has 16 residues. Trimming removed 0 bases at V and 4 bases at J, with 15 bases between. The germline V gene has CDR1 MGHRA and CDR2 YSYEKL. CDR3 bases: TGCGCCAGCAGCCAAGATTTAGGCGGGAACCTCTATGGCTACACCTTC. Amino acids: CASSQDLGGNLYGYTF.

This chain joins TRBV7-9 and TRBJ1-1; the D gene is possibly TRBD1 (5 bases). The germline V and J ends were trimmed by 5 bases and 0 bases, with 13 bases remaining between them. This CDR3 is 15 amino acids long. The germline V gene has CDR1 SEHNR and CDR2 FQNEAQ (reference sequence). Written as DNA, the CDR3 is TGTGCCAGCAGCCCGATCAGGGCCGTGAACACTGAAGCTTTCTTT. It codes for CASSPIRAVNTEAFF.

The gene calls are TRBV19 and TRBJ2-7; TRBD2 might be the D (5 bases). The germline CDR1 and CDR2 sequences are LNHDA and SQIVND (reference sequence). The germline V and J ends were trimmed by 5 bases and 3 bases, with 14 bases remaining between them. The CDR3 runs 14 residues. This CDR3 reads CASSLSAGLYEQYF. The CDR3 DNA is TGTGCCAGTAGTCTTTCGGCAGGACTCTACGAGCAGTACTTC.

The rearrangement joins TRBV5-1 to TRBJ1-4; TRBD1 matches at 8 bases. There are 14 residues in the CDR3. The germline V gene encodes CDR1 SGHRS and CDR2 YFSETQ. Unmatched junction bases numbered 2, after V lost 0 bases and J lost 7 bases. This CDR3 reads CASSLAGGCEKLFF. The CDR3 region has the DNA TGCGCCAGCAGCTTGGCAGGGGGCTGTGAAAAACTGTTTTTT.

The V and J genes are TRBV27 and TRBJ2-7; D is possibly TRBD2 (6 bases). CDR3 length equals 13 residues. V was clipped by 4 bases and J by 3 bases, with 10 bases between them. The germline gives CDR1 MNHEY, CDR2 SMNVEV (reference sequence). The DNA for the CDR3 is TGTGCCAGCAGTTCCGGGACTTTCTACGAGCAGTACTTC. Translated, it gives CASSSGTFYEQYF.

The chain combines TRBV6-6 with TRBJ1-3; D is ambiguous. This CDR3 is built from 17 residues. Per the germline V gene, CDR1 is MNHNY and CDR2 is SVGAGI (reference sequence). Trimming cost V 5 bases and J 3 bases, with 20 bases left between them. CDR3 nucleotide sequence: TGTGCCAGCAGTCGACTCTCTTTTAACTCGGGTGGAAACACCATATATTTT. Amino acid sequence: CASSRLSFNSGGNTIYF.

The rearrangement joins TRBV7-3 to TRBJ2-3; 13 positions match TRBD2. V was clipped by 3 bases and J by 0 bases; unmatched bases: 9. There are 19 residues in the CDR3. Germline values: CDR1 SGHTA, CDR2 FQGTGA. The CDR3 loop is CASSLGLAGPQISTDTQYF. Written as DNA, the CDR3 is TGTGCCAGCAGCTTGGGACTAGCGGGACCCCAAATTAGCACAGATACGCAGTATTTT. Full variable domain (missing parts from reference TRBV7-3 and TRBJ2-3): GAGVSQTPSNKVTEKGKYVELRCDPISGHTALYWYRQSLGQGPEFLIYFQGTGAADDSGLPNDRFFAVRPEGSVSTLKIQRTERGDSAVYLCASSLGLAGPQISTDTQYFGPGTRLTVL.

The genes are TRBV5-4 and TRBJ2-1; 8 bases align to TRBD2. CDR1 and CDR2 (germline): SGHNT, YYREEE (reference sequence). The CDR3 contains 15 residues. The V segment lost 4 bases and the J segment 7 bases; nucleotides outside the gene matches: 10. The CDR3 sequence: CASSLKRELENEQFF. The CDR3, as DNA: TGTGCCAGCAGCCTAAAGCGGGAGTTGGAGAATGAGCAGTTCTTC.

The chain couples TRBV15 to TRBJ1-5, with D possibly matching TRBD1 (5 bases). The V end was cut by 0 bases, the J end by 1 base, with 7 bases between. The V gene's germline CDR1 is LNHNV and CDR2 YYDKDF (reference sequence). This CDR3 is 15 amino acids long. CDR3 loop: CATSREYRSNQPQHF. The CDR3 DNA sequence: TGTGCCACCAGCAGAGAGTACAGGAGCAATCAGCCCCAGCATTTT.

The chain recombines TRBV27 with TRBJ2-7; 10 bases fit TRBD2. The germline V gene encodes CDR1 MNHEY and CDR2 SMNVEV (reference sequence). J lost 3 bases, V lost 4 bases, and 6 bases had no gene match. The CDR3 has 15 amino acids. The CDR3, as DNA: TGTGCCAGCAGTTCCGGACTAGCGGAGCGCTACGAGCAGTACTTC. This encodes CASSSGLAERYEQYF.

This clone appeared a few times. The CDR3 nucleotides read TGTGCCAGTAGTCCTAGCATCGCGAACACCGGGGAGCTGTTTTTT. Translated, it gives CASSPSIANTGELFF. The chain employs TRBV19 and TRBJ2-2, with D tentatively TRBD2 (5 bases). Germline CDR1 and CDR2: LNHDA and SQIVND (reference sequence). V was clipped by 5 bases and J by 0 bases, with 10 bases between them. The CDR3 contains 15 residues. Filled out from reference TRBV19 and TRBJ2-2, the complete variable domain reads DGGITQSPKYLFRKEGQNVTLSCEQNLNHDAMYWYRQDPGQGLRLIYYSQIVNDFQKGDIAEGYSVSREKKESFPLTVTSAQKNPTAFYLCASSPSIANTGELFFGEGSRLTVL.